The 18 T cell receptor beta chains presented below share a single source sample, sequenced in a study of cytomegalovirus exposure and HLA in healthy donors (dated by TCRdb to 2016 to 2017). Libraries were made using the immunoSEQ multiplex PCR assay. The multiplex PCR relied on a mix of 60 forward primers for TCR Vbeta segments and 13 reverse primers for TCR Jbeta segments. This is the immuneACCESS table as TCRdb keeps it, with only in-frame sequences that have V and J called. A part of the clones is gone; compared with another copy, unresolved V genes explain less than half, and the rest is unexplained. The table for this sample lists about 190,000 clones; approximately 86% of them were counted only once. The ten top clones hold approximately 2% of the sample. The specimen was PBMCs. The receptors stem from a woman under 30 in good health and CMV-seronegative.

This chain uses TRBV10-3 with TRBJ1-2; D ambiguous. V was clipped by 6 bases and J by 8 bases, with 37 bases between them. The CDR3 sequence is 20 residues long. Germline V lookup: CDR1 ENHRY, CDR2 SYGVKD. The CDR3 DNA is TGTGCCATCAGCCCACAAAACGCCCCTGGCTCCGAGGGAGAGGCGATGGGCTACACCTTC. Protein product: CAISPQNAPGSEGEAMGYTF.

The genes are TRBV28 and TRBJ2-5, with TRBD2 as a possible D gene (6 bases). Trimming stripped 6 bases from V and 2 bases from J, with 10 bases between. The CDR3 consists of 13 residues. Per germline, CDR1 MDHEN and CDR2 SYDVKM. The DNA of the CDR3 is TGTGCCAGCAGACTAGCCTTACAAGAGACCCAGTACTTC. This encodes CASRLALQETQYF.

This clone occurred a few times. The chain combines TRBV6-1 with TRBJ1-2; possibly TRBD1 for D (5 bases). Germline CDR1 MNHNS, CDR2 SASEGT. CDR3 length equals 13 residues. Trimming took off 5 bases at V and 1 base at J, with 8 bases between the two ends. CDR3: CASSQGYNYGYTF. CDR3 nucleotide sequence: TGTGCCAGCAGTCAGGGATATAACTATGGCTACACCTTC.

The chain carries TRBV4-1 and TRBJ2-3; tentatively, D is TRBD2 (6 bases). The germline gives CDR1 MGHRA, CDR2 YSYEKL. This CDR3 contains 17 residues. The ends were cut back, 0 bases at V and 3 bases at J, with 16 bases in the middle. CDR3 nucleotides: TGCGCCAGCAGCCAAGATGGGGGAGGTACACGGACAGATACGCAGTATTTT. This translates into CASSQDGGGTRTDTQYF.

V and J are TRBV5-1 and TRBJ2-1; no reliable D call. V was clipped by 1 base and J by 9 bases, with 8 bases between them. The CDR3 extends over 12 amino acids. Germline CDR1 and CDR2: SGHRS and YFSETQ. The CDR3 nucleotides are TGCGCCAGCAGCTTGTCGTCCTCTGAGCAGTTCTTC. It translates to CASSLSSSEQFF.

The sample holds a few counts of this clone. The rearrangement links TRBV5-1 to TRBJ2-7; 8 bases agree with TRBD1. J was trimmed by 6 bases and V by 4 bases; bases with no gene match: 9. The CDR3 has 14 residues. Per the germline V gene, CDR1 is SGHRS and CDR2 is YFSETQ. In DNA form, the CDR3 reads TGCGCCAGCAGCGTCGTATGGACAGGGACCGAGCAGTACTTC. As protein: CASSVVWTGTEQYF.

This clone was observed a few times. The V and J genes are TRBV6-6 and TRBJ1-1; 8 nucleotides align to TRBD1. Germline trimming cut 5 bases from V and 8 bases from J; bases unmatched to any gene: 4. Germline CDR1 and CDR2: MNHNY and SVGAGI (reference sequence). The CDR3 is 12 amino acids. The CDR3 region is CASSGQGGEAFF. The CDR3 nucleotides read TGTGCCAGCAGTGGACAGGGAGGCGAAGCTTTCTTT.

The chain joins TRBV5-1 to TRBJ1-1, with 8 bases that match TRBD1. The CDR3 is 17 residues long. Germline V CDR1 and CDR2: SGHRS, YFSETQ. The J segment lost 7 bases and the V segment lost 0 bases, leaving 14 bases of the junction unmatched. This CDR3 reads CASSLAGGPTYEDEAFF. CDR3 sequence (DNA): TGCGCCAGCAGCTTGGCAGGGGGCCCCACCTACGAGGATGAAGCTTTCTTT.

V is TRBV19 and J is TRBJ2-4; possibly TRBD1 for D (5 bases). This CDR3 is built from 16 residues. V was cut by 3 bases and J by 0 bases, with 12 bases left in between. Germline V gene sequence: CDR1 LNHDA, CDR2 SQIVND (reference sequence). The CDR3 here is CASSIKGALAKNIQYF. The CDR3 DNA reads as TGTGCCAGTAGTATCAAAGGGGCCCTAGCCAAAAACATTCAGTACTTC. Using reference TRBV19 and TRBJ2-4 for the parts outside the CDR3, the full variable domain is DGGITQSPKYLFRKEGQNVTLSCEQNLNHDAMYWYRQDPGQGLRLIYYSQIVNDFQKGDIAEGYSVSREKKESFPLTVTSAQKNPTAFYLCASSIKGALAKNIQYFGAGTRLSVL.

The V call is TRBV5-4, the J call TRBJ2-7, with TRBD1 matching 9 bases. Germline V lookup: CDR1 SGHNT, CDR2 YYREEE (reference sequence). Losses at the gene ends were 4 bases for V and 7 bases for J; bases not matched to a gene: 9. The CDR3 runs 14 residues. In nucleotides, the CDR3 is TGTGCCAGCAGCCAAGGACAGGGGACAAGAGAGCAGTACTTC. This encodes CASSQGQGTREQYF.

Regarding this clone: One end of the junction varies from germline; a read error may be responsible. The chain joins TRBV7-7 to TRBJ1-1; D is uncertain. The CDR3 runs to 13 residues. The germline V gene encodes CDR1 SSHAT and CDR2 FNYEAQ (reference sequence). The CDR3 spells CASSSSEMSEAFF. CDR3 nucleotides: TGTGCTAGCAGCTCCAGCGAGATGTCTGAAGCTTTCTTT. Complete variable domain (other parts from reference TRBV7-7 and TRBJ1-1): GAGVSQSPRYKVTKRGQDVTLRCDPISSHATLYWYQQALGQGPEFLTYFNYEAQPDKSGLPSDRFSAERPEGSISTLTIQRTEQRDSAMYRCASSSSEMSEAFFGQGTRLTVV.

This chain links TRBV5-1 with TRBJ2-1, with 8 bases that match TRBD2. V dropped 6 bases and J dropped 7; count of bases not matched to a gene: 9. CDR3 length: 14 amino acids. Germline V CDR1 and CDR2: SGHRS, YFSETQ. The CDR3 protein is CASTVSGTTNEQFF. DNA for the CDR3: TGCGCCAGCACCGTTAGCGGGACGACTAATGAGCAGTTCTTC.

In its sample, this clone was seen once. This chain links TRBV7-8 with TRBJ1-1; TRBD1 matches at 9 bases. The CDR3 covers 13 residues. Per the germline V gene, CDR1 is SGHVS and CDR2 is FQNEAQ. Trimming at V came to 5 bases and at J to 12 bases, leaving 10 bases not matched to a gene. DNA for the CDR3: TGTGCCAGCAGCCCCCGGGACAGGGCTGGGACTTTCTTT. Amino acid sequence: CASSPRDRAGTFF.

The chain couples TRBV4-1 to TRBJ1-2; D ambiguous. CDR3 size: 12 residues. V gave up 5 bases and J gave up 4 bases, with 8 bases separating them. Per germline, CDR1 MGHRA and CDR2 YSYEKL. CDR3 amino acids: CASSSGIYGYTF. The DNA for the CDR3 is TGCGCCAGCAGCAGCGGAATCTATGGCTACACCTTC.

This chain connects TRBV6-5 to TRBJ2-3, with 9 bases aligning to TRBD1. CDR1 is MNHEY and CDR2 is SVGAGI in the germline V gene. V shed 0 bases, J shed 3 bases, and the junction held 1 base outside the gene matches. CDR3 size: 15 residues. DNA of the CDR3: TGTGCCAGCAGTTACTCGGGACAGGGTACAGATACGCAGTATTTT. Amino acid sequence: CASSYSGQGTDTQYF.

This chain links TRBV5-1 with TRBJ2-3, with 7 bases fitting TRBD2. Germline V gives CDR1 SGHRS, CDR2 YFSETQ. V gave up 4 bases and J gave up 4 bases; unmatched junction bases: 6. This CDR3 is built from 14 residues. Here the CDR3 reads CASSRGGGADTQYF. The CDR3 DNA is TGCGCCAGCAGCCGGGGTGGGGGGGCAGATACGCAGTATTTT.

The sample holds a few counts of this clone. The rearrangement joins TRBV29-1 to TRBJ1-2; 7 bases are a match to TRBD1. Trimming took 5 bases from V and 4 from J; bases not matched to a gene: 13. From germline, CDR1 is SQVTM and CDR2 ANQGSEA. CDR3 length: 15 residues. The CDR3 loop is CSVTHGQAEPYGYTF. DNA of the CDR3: TGCAGCGTTACCCACGGACAGGCGGAACCCTATGGCTACACCTTC. Based on the CDR3 plus reference TRBV29-1 and TRBJ1-2, the full variable domain is SAVISQKPSRDICQRGTSLTIQCQVDSQVTMMFWYRQQPGQSLTLIATANQGSEATYESGFVIDKFPISRPNLTFSTLTVSNMSPEDSSIYLCSVTHGQAEPYGYTFGSGTRLTVV.

J is TRBJ1-4 and V is TRBV4-1, with no clear D. Germline lookup yields CDR1 MGHRA and CDR2 YSYEKL. CDR3 length: 15 amino acids. Trimming cost V 1 base and J 2 bases, with 8 bases left between them. CDR3 DNA: TGCGCCAGCAGCCAAGCGCGGGTGACTAATGAAAAACTGTTTTTT. It codes for CASSQARVTNEKLFF.